The clone carrying this TCR beta chain has more than one count but fewer than ten. As yet, its antigen is unknown. This specimen comes from a study of cytomegalovirus exposure and HLA in healthy donors. Study-wide findings and caveats: Certain indistinguishable V segments, among them TRBV6-2 and TRBV6-3, were excluded. A missense variant in DCLRE1C was later tied to TCR beta V- and J-gene trimming.

PCR employed 60 Vbeta and 13 Jbeta primers. Method: immunoSEQ multiplex PCR; TCRdb's copy keeps in-frame clones and lacks some. The sample gives about 190,000 clones, approximately 75% of which show up once; 4% to 5% is in the top ten. The V gene's germline CDR1 is SGHTA and CDR2 FQGNSA. Unmatched junction bases numbered 6, after V lost 2 bases and J lost 10 bases. The CDR3 totals 16 residues. This clonotype was obtained from a man younger than 40 in good health and CMV-seropositive. What was sequenced was PBMCs. The chain has TRBV7-2 and TRBJ2-1; 15 bases are a match to TRBD2. CDR3 in amino acids: CASSLLGLAGGPEQFF. The CDR3, as DNA: TGTGCCAGCAGCTTACTAGGACTAGCGGGAGGGCCAGAGCAGTTCTTC.